A single sample is the source of the 23 T cell receptor beta chains below, sequenced in a study of blood T cells in healthy people across ages. A sample-barcoded 5' primer and a J-beta primer mix were used in a second PCR of about 6 to 11 cycles. TCRdb called the 5' RACE reads again in MiXCR, with one record for every CDR3 protein. The data show about 970,000 distinct CDR3 sequences, approximately 50% seen once. Sequencing input: blood. The origin of the receptors is an older woman in good health.

With respect to this clonotype: A much larger clone sits a single nucleotide away, making a read error possible. This rearrangement joins TRBV4-3 to TRBJ2-4; 9 bases agree with TRBD2. The J call may not be correct, given that the DNA end is closer to TRBJ2-7. There are 14 residues in the CDR3. From germline, CDR1 is LGHNA and CDR2 YSLEER. CDR3 protein: CASSQGLAGREQYF. The CDR3 DNA reads TGCGCCAGCAGCCAAGGGCTAGCGGGACGCGAGCAGTACTTC.

V gene TRBV15 combines with J gene TRBJ2-3; a weak D match, TRBD2 (5 bases). Germline V gives CDR1 LNHNV, CDR2 YYDKDF (reference sequence). Between the trimmed V and J ends, which lost 7 bases and 5 bases, there was a span of 13 bases. CDR3 length equals 13 residues. The CDR3 region is CATISCRGDTQYF. The CDR3 nucleotides are TGTGCCACCATCAGTTGCCGGGGAGATACGCAGTATTTT.

As for this clonotype: At one of its ends the junction is not consistent with the germline gene, which may arise from a read error. The genes are TRBV2 and TRBJ1-2; D is unresolved. The CDR3 totals 15 residues. CDR1 SNHLY and CDR2 FYNNEI come from the germline V gene. DNA of the CDR3: TGTGCCACCCATAGTACTGCTCAATTGGTTCGTGGCTACACCTTT. Protein sequence: CATHSTAQLVRGYTF.

This chain links TRBV12-3 or TRBV12-4 with TRBJ2-3, with TRBD2 matching over 11 bases. Losses at the gene ends were 4 bases for V and 5 bases for J; bases not matched to a gene: 8. This CDR3 comprises 16 residues. As DNA, the CDR3 is TGTGCCAGCAGTTCCTTAGCGGGAGGGCAAGGAGATACGCAGTATTTT. It specifies CASSSLAGGQGDTQYF.

The rearrangement links TRBV7-9 to TRBJ1-6; D unclear. Trimming removed 3 bases from V and 4 bases from J, with 16 bases in between. The CDR3 totals 17 residues. Germline loops: CDR1 SEHNR, CDR2 FQNEAQ (reference sequence). CDR3 sequence (DNA): TGTGCCAGCAGCTTCTCTGACTCCAATCTATATAATTCACCCCTCCACTTT. Amino acid sequence: CASSFSDSNLYNSPLHF.

This clonotype was seen a few times. This chain connects TRBV14 to TRBJ1-2; D is unclear. The V end was cut by 3 bases, the J end by 6 bases, with 17 bases between. The CDR3 totals 15 residues. Germline V gene sequence: CDR1 SGHDN, CDR2 FVKESK. CDR3 region: CASSHPNPGKDGYTF. For the CDR3, the DNA is TGTGCCAGCAGCCACCCTAACCCAGGAAAAGATGGCTACACCTTC.

This clonotype showed up just a few times. The genes are TRBV6-4 and TRBJ1-2; 8 positions agree with TRBD1. The V segment lost 0 bases and the J segment 3 bases; nucleotides outside the gene matches: 3. Germline V lookup: CDR1 MRHNA, CDR2 SNTAGT. This CDR3 is built from 15 residues. The CDR3 protein is CASSDSGQDHYGYTF. The CDR3 coding sequence is TGTGCCAGCAGTGACTCGGGACAGGACCACTATGGCTACACCTTC.

The chain carries TRBV18 and TRBJ2-4, with D perhaps matching TRBD1 (6 bases). The closer fit of TRBJ2-5 to the DNA end suggests the J call may be wrong. The CDR3 is 13 residues long. Germline CDR1 and CDR2: KGHSH and LQKENI. The CDR3 loop is CASSRSGDGTQYF. The CDR3 bases are TGTGCCAGCTCACGTTCAGGGGACGGGACCCAGTACTTC.

This rearrangement joins TRBV3-1 to TRBJ2-1; 11 bases fit TRBD2. The CDR3 totals 15 residues. V dropped 4 bases and J dropped 9; count of bases not matched to a gene: 8. CDR1 and CDR2 (germline): LGHDT, YNNKEL (reference sequence). The CDR3 sequence: CASSRLLAGDSEQFF. As DNA, the CDR3 is TGTGCCAGCAGCCGGTTACTAGCGGGAGACAGTGAGCAGTTCTTC.

V is TRBV20-1 and J is TRBJ2-1; D possibly corresponds to TRBD2 (6 bases). There are 10 residues in the CDR3. Germline V gene sequence: CDR1 DFQATT, CDR2 SNEGSKA (reference sequence). V lost 4 bases and J 13 bases, leaving 11 bases between the germline ends. DNA for the CDR3: TGCAGTGCTAAGCCGGAGGGACAGTTCTTC. This codes for CSAKPEGQFF.

This clonotype came up a few times. The chain uses TRBV7-7 and TRBJ2-3; maybe TRBD2 (5 bases). The V gene's germline CDR1 is SSHAT and CDR2 FNYEAQ (reference sequence). CDR3 size: 16 residues. The V gene lost 2 bases and the J gene lost 6 bases, with 18 bases spanning the gap. Here the CDR3 reads CASSLIASDGRDTQYF. CDR3 in DNA: TGTGCCAGCAGCTTAATAGCGAGCGATGGCAGGGATACGCAGTATTTT.

This clonotype was found a few times. V gene TRBV7-2 combines with J gene TRBJ2-3, with a possible D match to TRBD2 (6 bases). Trimming pared 7 bases from V and 5 bases from J, leaving 16 bases between. The germline V gene has CDR1 SGHTA and CDR2 FQGNSA. This CDR3 is built from 14 residues. The CDR3 nucleotides are TGTGCCAGCACCCAGCGGGTGGTCGGAGATACGCAGTATTTT. This translates into CASTQRVVGDTQYF.

This clonotype has only one observation. V is TRBV12-3 or TRBV12-4 and J is TRBJ1-1, with 10 bases fitting TRBD1. Trimming took 5 bases from V and 3 from J; bases not matched to a gene: 0. The CDR3 is made up of 13 amino acids. This CDR3 reads CASSDRGHTEAFF. In DNA form, the CDR3 reads TGTGCCAGCAGTGACAGGGGGCACACTGAAGCTTTCTTT.

The J gene is TRBJ2-1, the V gene TRBV12-3 or TRBV12-4, with 7 positions matching TRBD1. This CDR3 spans 13 amino acids. Trimming cost V 8 bases and J 8 bases; bases outside gene matches: 9. The CDR3 loop reads CASGSRGIYEQFF. In DNA, the CDR3 is TGTGCCAGCGGGTCCAGGGGGATCTATGAGCAGTTCTTC.

Details on this clonotype: Compared with germline, one end of the junction differs, possibly owing to a read error. This chain connects TRBV6-1 to TRBJ1-2; D is ambiguous. The CDR3 sequence is 13 residues long. Germline values: CDR1 MNHNS, CDR2 SASEGT. The CDR3 nucleotides read TGTGCCTGCAGTGGGTCTGGCTTCTATGGCTACACCTTC. Translation gives CACSGSGFYGYTF.

The chain links TRBV28 to TRBJ1-5; 7 positions match TRBD1. With V trimmed by 4 bases and J by 6 bases, 6 bases remained unmatched. Germline CDR1 MDHEN, CDR2 SYDVKM. The CDR3 is 14 residues long. In nucleotides, the CDR3 is TGTGCCAGCAGTTCCCCAGGGGGGGGTCAGCCCCAGCATTTT. It specifies CASSSPGGGQPQHF.

This clonotype has just a few counts. V gene TRBV20-1 combines with J gene TRBJ2-4; a weak D match, TRBD2 (5 bases). The germline V gene has CDR1 DFQATT and CDR2 SNEGSKA (reference sequence). The V end lost 6 bases, the J end lost 5 bases, and 17 bases lay between the germline ends. The CDR3 loop spans 14 amino acids. This CDR3 is CSAPKAGRENIQYF. The CDR3 DNA reads TGCAGTGCCCCCAAGGCGGGTCGGGAAAACATTCAGTACTTC.

This clonotype has more than one count but fewer than ten. This chain connects TRBV3-1 to TRBJ2-7; the match to TRBD2 covers 13 bases. CDR1 is LGHDT, CDR2 YNNKEL, per germline (reference sequence). The J segment lost 6 bases and the V segment lost 4 bases, leaving 3 bases of the junction unmatched. The CDR3 sequence is 14 residues long. The CDR3 sequence: CASSLWTSGSEQYF. The CDR3 nucleotides are TGTGCCAGCAGCCTATGGACTAGCGGGAGCGAGCAGTACTTC.

The chain uses TRBV12-3 or TRBV12-4 and TRBJ2-1, with a tentative D call TRBD1 (5 bases). This CDR3 is 16 amino acids long. Trimming left V 2 bases short and J 5 bases short, with 16 bases between. CDR3 DNA sequence: TGTGCCAGCAGTTTAAAGGGGCCCGTCGGGCACAATGAGCAGTTCTTC. Protein: CASSLKGPVGHNEQFF.

The table lists this clonotype with a count of one. The chain links TRBV4-1 to TRBJ2-6; TRBD1 aligns across 9 bases. From germline, CDR1 is MGHRA and CDR2 YSYEKL. CDR3 size: 19 residues. V shed 4 bases and J 4 bases; nucleotides not matched to a gene: 14. The CDR3 coding sequence is TGCGCCAGCAGCCGCGAGCCACAGGGGGCACTAGCCGGGGCCAACGTCCTGACTTTC. This codes for CASSREPQGALAGANVLTF.

The chain combines TRBV24-1 with TRBJ2-1, with TRBD2 identical over 13 bases. CDR3 length: 16 residues. Germline V gene sequence: CDR1 KGHDR, CDR2 SFDVKD. Trimming removed 4 bases from V and 8 bases from J; junction bases left unmatched: 7. The CDR3 loop is CATSDPTSGRADEQFF. DNA for the CDR3: TGTGCCACCAGTGACCCCACTAGCGGGAGGGCCGATGAGCAGTTCTTC.

This clonotype has just a few counts. The rearrangement links TRBV7-2 to TRBJ2-7; 8 bases line up with TRBD1. The CDR3 sequence is 15 residues long. V was clipped by 5 bases and J by 0 bases; unmatched bases: 6. Germline assignment: CDR1 SGHTA and CDR2 FQGNSA. CDR3 region: CASSLDRGSSYEQYF. CDR3 bases: TGTGCCAGCAGCCTCGACAGGGGAAGCTCCTACGAGCAGTACTTC. Using reference TRBV7-2 and TRBJ2-7 for the parts outside the CDR3, the full variable domain is GAGVSQSPSNKVTEKGKDVELRCDPISGHTALYWYRQSLGQGLEFLIYFQGNSAPDKSGLPSDRFSAERTGGSVSTLTIQRTQQEDSAVYLCASSLDRGSSYEQYFGPGTRLTVT.

The chain has TRBV10-3 and TRBJ2-7, with D unresolved. CDR3 length equals 13 residues. V was cut by 11 bases and J by 2 bases, with 16 bases left in between. Germline values: CDR1 ENHRY, CDR2 SYGVKD. This CDR3 reads CAGSGTNPYEQYF. The CDR3 region has the DNA TGTGCCGGCAGTGGAACCAACCCCTACGAGCAGTACTTC.